The 21 T cell receptor beta chains listed next were all sequenced from one sample in a study of cytotoxic CD8 clonotypes in ibrutinib-treated CLL. Produced via immunoSEQ multiplex PCR; TCRdb's table is partial and in-frame only. The sample includes approximately 26,000 clones, over 55% of them seen just once. Sequences were derived from PBMCs, sampled after 12 months of ibrutinib treatment. The receptor set was obtained from a human donor with chronic lymphocytic leukemia.

By sample share, this clone is medium-sized. This rearrangement joins TRBV5-6 to TRBJ1-5; no clear D gene. The germline CDR1 and CDR2 sequences are SGHDT and YYEEEE. CDR3 length: 13 residues. The ends were cut back, 3 bases at V and 5 bases at J, with 9 bases in the middle. The CDR3 nucleotides are TGTGCCAGCAGCTGGGGAGAGGATCAGCCCCAGCATTTT. It yields the protein CASSWGEDQPQHF. The full variable domain, with the rest looked up from reference TRBV5-6 and TRBJ1-5, is DAGVTQSPTHLIKTRGQQVTLRCSPKSGHDTVSWYQQALGQGPQFIFQYYEEEERQRGNFPDRFSGHQFPNYSSELNVNALLLGDSALYLCASSWGEDQPQHFGDGTRLSIL.

This clone showed up just a few times. The J gene is TRBJ2-7, the V gene TRBV4-3, with D possibly TRBD1 on 5 matching bases. V was shortened by 1 base and J by 6 bases, with 16 bases between the two germline ends. There are 15 residues in the CDR3. Looked up from germline, CDR1 is LGHNA and CDR2 is YSLEER. The DNA for the CDR3 is TGCGCCAGCAGCCAAGTCGCAGGTCAGGGCTCCGAGCAGTACTTC. Residues: CASSQVAGQGSEQYF.

This chain connects TRBV18 to TRBJ2-7, with unresolved D. V was clipped by 4 bases and J by 2 bases, with 12 bases between them. CDR1 KGHSH and CDR2 LQKENI come from the germline V gene. The CDR3 is 14 residues long. Here the CDR3 reads CASSLKTDAYEQYF. CDR3 nucleotide sequence: TGTGCCAGCTCACTTAAAACAGATGCCTACGAGCAGTACTTC.

The chain couples TRBV9 to TRBJ2-7; 10 bases align to TRBD1. This CDR3 comprises 12 residues. Germline CDR1 SGDLS, CDR2 YYNGEE. Trimming removed 7 bases from V and 5 bases from J; junction bases left unmatched: 3. This CDR3 is CASGTGADEQYF. CDR3 sequence (DNA): TGTGCCAGCGGGACAGGGGCGGACGAGCAGTACTTC.

The genes are TRBV15 and TRBJ1-1; 8 bases agree with TRBD1. Germline assignment: CDR1 LNHNV and CDR2 YYDKDF (reference sequence). The J segment lost 1 base and the V segment lost 5 bases, leaving 9 bases of the junction unmatched. The CDR3 loop spans 16 amino acids. The CDR3 reads CATSEGLTGENTEAFF. The CDR3 DNA sequence: TGTGCCACCAGCGAGGGCCTGACAGGGGAGAACACTGAAGCTTTCTTT.

The J gene is TRBJ1-2, the V gene TRBV7-8; D not resolved. V was shortened by 0 bases and J by 4 bases, with 9 bases between the two germline ends. In germline, CDR1 is SGHVS, CDR2 FQNEAQ. The CDR3 has 14 amino acids. Here the CDR3 reads CASSLANSGYGYTF. The CDR3 DNA reads TGTGCCAGCAGCTTAGCGAACAGCGGCTATGGCTACACCTTC.

The chain recombines TRBV7-9 with TRBJ1-2; D perhaps matches TRBD1 (5 bases). CDR1 is SEHNR, CDR2 FQNEAQ, per germline (reference sequence). Between the trimmed V and J ends, which lost 0 bases and 3 bases, there was a span of 17 bases. The CDR3 has 17 amino acids. CDR3 coding DNA: TGTGCCAGCAGCTTAGCGCTCGGCAGGGTAAGGGACTATGGCTACACCTTC. Amino acids: CASSLALGRVRDYGYTF.

This clone was detected a few times. The gene calls are TRBV28 and TRBJ1-2, with no clear D. V lost 6 bases and J lost 6, with 11 bases in between. The CDR3 is made up of 12 amino acids. Germline V lookup: CDR1 MDHEN, CDR2 SYDVKM. The CDR3 reads CASRTPGHGYTF. The CDR3, as DNA: TGTGCCAGCAGGACCCCCGGTCATGGCTACACCTTC.

V is TRBV4-3 and J is TRBJ1-1; D remains ambiguous. This CDR3 comprises 15 residues. The V gene lost 4 bases and the J gene lost 1 base, with 13 bases spanning the gap. Germline V gene lookup returns CDR1 LGHNA and CDR2 YSLEER. CDR3 sequence reads: CASSLFGRGNTEAFF. The CDR3 DNA is TGCGCCAGCAGCCTTTTCGGGAGAGGGAACACTGAAGCTTTCTTT.

V usage is TRBV11-2 and J usage is TRBJ2-3; 13 bases map to TRBD2. The germline V gene has CDR1 SGHAT and CDR2 FQNNGV. With V trimmed by 5 bases and J by 5 bases, 13 bases remained unmatched. CDR3 length equals 18 residues. The CDR3 protein is CASSPPHGLAGDGDTQYF. DNA for the CDR3: TGTGCCAGCAGCCCACCTCACGGACTAGCGGGGGATGGAGATACGCAGTATTTT.

The chain uses TRBV12-5 and TRBJ2-1, with unresolved D. The CDR3 extends over 15 amino acids. With 6 bases removed from V and 1 base from J, the gap between germline ends came to 13 bases. Germline CDR1 reads LGHNT; CDR2 reads FRNRAP. The CDR3 DNA reads TGTGCTAGTGGGGCTGGCGGTACTTCCTACAATGAGCAGTTCTTC. This encodes CASGAGGTSYNEQFF.

The chain uses TRBV5-6 and TRBJ1-1, with D maybe TRBD1 (6 bases). The V end was cut by 4 bases, the J end by 0 bases, with 19 bases between. Germline V lookup: CDR1 SGHDT, CDR2 YYEEEE. CDR3 size: 17 residues. CDR3 amino acids: CASSPDRGGHLNTEAFF. The DNA of the CDR3 is TGTGCCAGCAGCCCGGATAGGGGGGGACACTTGAACACTGAAGCTTTCTTT.

The rearrangement links TRBV5-1 to TRBJ1-3; TRBD1 is a possible D gene (5 bases). Trimming shortened V by 5 bases and J by 13 bases, and 7 bases separated the two germline ends. This CDR3 region has 9 residues. Germline CDR1 and CDR2: SGHRS and YFSETQ. CDR3 sequence: CASRGVIYF. Written as DNA, the CDR3 is TGCGCCAGCAGGGGGGTTATATATTTT.

V and J are TRBV27 and TRBJ2-7, with 9 bases that match TRBD1. The CDR3 runs 15 residues. Germline CDR1 reads MNHEY; CDR2 reads SMNVEV (reference sequence). The V gene end was trimmed by 3 bases and the J gene end by 3 bases; junction bases not matched to a gene: 6. The CDR3 here is CASSLGTGKGYEQYF. The CDR3 DNA reads TGTGCCAGCAGTTTGGGGACAGGGAAAGGCTACGAGCAGTACTTC.

V and J are TRBV4-3 and TRBJ1-5; D is unclear. This CDR3 is 13 amino acids long. Per the germline V gene, CDR1 is LGHNA and CDR2 is YSLEER. V lost 1 base and J 4 bases, leaving 5 bases between the germline ends. The CDR3 nucleotides read TGCGCCAGCAGCCAAGCCGCAAATCAGCCCCAGCATTTT. Translating it yields CASSQAANQPQHF.

This rearrangement joins TRBV5-1 to TRBJ2-5; 7 bases fit TRBD2. Trimming took 1 base from V and 5 from J; bases not matched to a gene: 2. There are 13 residues in the CDR3. Germline lookup yields CDR1 SGHRS and CDR2 YFSETQ. The CDR3 reads CASSLRGGETQYF. For the CDR3, the DNA is TGCGCCAGCAGCTTGCGGGGAGGGGAGACCCAGTACTTC.

The V gene is TRBV2, the J gene TRBJ1-6; no clear D. The V gene's germline CDR1 is SNHLY and CDR2 FYNNEI. The CDR3 is 13 amino acids. Trimming removed 2 bases at V and 14 bases at J, with 13 bases between. The CDR3 sequence: CASSESDFEALHF. In nucleotides, the CDR3 is TGTGCCAGCAGTGAATCGGACTTTGAGGCCCTCCACTTT.

The chain carries TRBV27 and TRBJ1-5; 7 positions agree with TRBD1. J was trimmed by 6 bases and V by 0 bases; bases with no gene match: 2. This CDR3 comprises 14 residues. The germline V gene has CDR1 MNHEY and CDR2 SMNVEV (reference sequence). Here the CDR3 DNA reads TGTGCCAGCAGTTTATCAGGGGGCACTCAGCCCCAGCATTTT. Its protein product is CASSLSGGTQPQHF.

The chain uses TRBV5-1 and TRBJ2-5; TRBD2 aligns across 13 bases. Germline V lookup: CDR1 SGHRS, CDR2 YFSETQ. The CDR3 is 18 residues long. Germline trimming cut 4 bases from V and 2 bases from J; bases unmatched to any gene: 11. The CDR3 DNA sequence: TGCGCCAGCAGCAACGGACTAGCGGGGGTCGGGGGGCAAGAGACCCAGTACTTC. It translates to CASSNGLAGVGGQETQYF.

This clone appeared a few times. This sequence joins TRBV5-1 and TRBJ1-4, with D perhaps TRBD1 (6 bases). V was shortened by 0 bases and J by 8 bases, with 11 bases between the two germline ends. CDR1 and CDR2 from the germline V gene are SGHRS and YFSETQ. This CDR3 is built from 14 residues. CDR3 nucleotides: TGCGCCAGCAGCTTGGACAGGGAAGGGGAAAAACTGTTTTTT. Its translation: CASSLDREGEKLFF.

The chain carries TRBV6-5 and TRBJ1-6; 7 bases are shared with TRBD1. With 8 bases clipped from V and 7 bases from J, the junction kept 11 bases outside the gene matches. CDR3 length equals 15 residues. Germline CDR1 reads MNHEY; CDR2 reads SVGAGI. The CDR3 sequence is CASARQGRGNSPLHF. The CDR3 DNA reads as TGTGCCAGCGCTCGACAGGGTCGGGGGAATTCACCCCTCCACTTT.